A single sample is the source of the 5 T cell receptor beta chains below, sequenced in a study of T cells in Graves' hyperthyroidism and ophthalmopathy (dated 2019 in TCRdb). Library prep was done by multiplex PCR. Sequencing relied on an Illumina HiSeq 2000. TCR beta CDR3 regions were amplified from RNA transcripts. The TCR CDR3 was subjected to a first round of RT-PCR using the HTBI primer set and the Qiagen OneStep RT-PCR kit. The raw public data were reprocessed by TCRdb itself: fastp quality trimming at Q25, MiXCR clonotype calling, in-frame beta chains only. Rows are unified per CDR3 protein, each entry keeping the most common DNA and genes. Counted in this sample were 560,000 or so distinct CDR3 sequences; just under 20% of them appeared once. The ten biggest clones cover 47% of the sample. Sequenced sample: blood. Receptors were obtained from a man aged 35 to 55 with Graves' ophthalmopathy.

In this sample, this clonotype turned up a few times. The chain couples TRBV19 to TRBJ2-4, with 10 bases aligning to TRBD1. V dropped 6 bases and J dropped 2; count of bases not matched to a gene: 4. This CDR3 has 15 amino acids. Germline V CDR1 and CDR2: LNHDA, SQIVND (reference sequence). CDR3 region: CASSRQGATKNIQYF. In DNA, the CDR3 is TGTGCCAGTAGCCGACAGGGGGCAACCAAAAACATTCAGTACTTC.

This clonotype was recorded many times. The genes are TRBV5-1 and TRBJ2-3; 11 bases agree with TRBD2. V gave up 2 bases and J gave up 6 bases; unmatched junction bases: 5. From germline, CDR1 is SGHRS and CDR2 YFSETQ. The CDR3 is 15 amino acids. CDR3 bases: TGCGCCAGCAGCTTTACGACTAGCGGGACGGATACGCAGTATTTT. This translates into CASSFTTSGTDTQYF.

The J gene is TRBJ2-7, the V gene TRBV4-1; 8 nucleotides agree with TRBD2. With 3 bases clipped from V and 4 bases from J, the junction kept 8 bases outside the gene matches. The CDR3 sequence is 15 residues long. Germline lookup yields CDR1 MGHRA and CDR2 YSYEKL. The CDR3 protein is CASSHRHGGEYEQYF. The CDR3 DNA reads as TGCGCCAGCAGCCATCGCCACGGGGGGGAGTACGAGCAGTACTTC.

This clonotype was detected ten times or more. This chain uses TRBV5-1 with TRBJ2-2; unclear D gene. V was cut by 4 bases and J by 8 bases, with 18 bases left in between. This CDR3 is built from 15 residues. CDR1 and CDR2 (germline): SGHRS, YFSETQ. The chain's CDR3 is CASSLSPYHEGELFF. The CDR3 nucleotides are TGCGCCAGCAGCCTTTCTCCCTACCATGAGGGGGAGCTGTTTTTT.

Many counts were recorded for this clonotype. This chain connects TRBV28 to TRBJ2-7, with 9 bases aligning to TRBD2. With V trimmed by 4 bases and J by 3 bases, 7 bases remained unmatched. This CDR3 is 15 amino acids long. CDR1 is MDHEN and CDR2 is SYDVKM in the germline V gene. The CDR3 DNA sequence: TGTGCCAGCAGTTCTTCTAGCGGGATTTTCTACGAGCAGTACTTC. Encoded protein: CASSSSSGIFYEQYF.